Below, 14 T cell receptor beta chains from the same sample are listed, as sequenced in a study of post-analysis software for immune sequencing data. Study-wide results and limits: Four or five TRBV segments (TRBV5-6, TRBV5-1 and TRBV20-1 among them) occurred more frequently in patients than in controls.

TCR beta cDNA libraries included unique molecular identifiers. TCRdb redid the calling of the PCR reads with MiXCR, one entry per CDR3 protein. The repertoire holds fewer than 850,000 distinct CDR3 sequences, with less than 35% as singletons. These receptors have no identified antigens. Sequencing was carried out using blood. Receptors originate from a girl between 10 and 17 years old with multiple sclerosis.

For this clonotype: At one end, the junction sequence differs from germline, possibly due to a read error. V and J are TRBV28 and TRBJ1-4; 8 bases are shared with TRBD1. CDR1 and CDR2 from the germline V gene are MDHEN and SYDVKM. There are 15 residues in the CDR3. The CDR3: CASSSPTGANEKRFF. CDR3 DNA: TGTGCCAGCAGTTCCCCGACAGGGGCTAATGAAAAACGGTTTTTT.

This clonotype showed up just a few times. The chain employs TRBV3-1 and TRBJ2-3; D may be TRBD1 (5 bases). Germline values: CDR1 LGHDT, CDR2 YNNKEL (reference sequence). The CDR3 has 15 residues. Trimming cost V 0 bases and J 0 bases, with 7 bases left between them. The CDR3 here is CASSQEGVSTDTQYF. For the CDR3, the DNA is TGTGCCAGCAGCCAAGAAGGGGTTAGCACAGATACGCAGTATTTT.

This clonotype was detected a few times. The J gene is TRBJ1-6, the V gene TRBV27, with 9 bases lining up with TRBD1. V shed 4 bases and J 9 bases; nucleotides not matched to a gene: 7. Germline CDR1 and CDR2: MNHEY and SMNVEV (reference sequence). CDR3 size: 15 residues. The CDR3 coding sequence is TGTGCCAGCAGTTCAGGACAGGGGTTAGGTTCACCCCTCCACTTT. Its translation: CASSSGQGLGSPLHF.

The rearrangement links TRBV20-1 to TRBJ2-5, with 7 bases identical to TRBD2. J lost 5 bases, V lost 3 bases, and 15 bases had no gene match. This CDR3 contains 16 residues. CDR1 DFQATT and CDR2 SNEGSKA come from the germline V gene (reference sequence). In DNA, the CDR3 is TGCAGTGCTAGCCCGCTAGCGGCCGCCTCATCTGAGACCCAGTACTTC. Its protein is CSASPLAAASSETQYF.

The rearrangement joins TRBV24-1 to TRBJ2-4; perhaps TRBD1 as D (6 bases). The J call is in doubt because the DNA end fits TRBJ2-7 better. This CDR3 is 15 amino acids long. Germline-derived CDR1 and CDR2 are KGHDR and SFDVKD. Here the CDR3 reads CATSDPSVGHNEQYF. The CDR3 bases are TGTGCCACCAGTGATCCGTCTGTGGGACACAACGAGCAGTACTTC.

The V gene is TRBV4-1, the J gene TRBJ2-5; no clear D. There are 15 residues in the CDR3. The V end was cut by 0 bases, the J end by 2 bases, with 10 bases between. The germline V gene encodes CDR1 MGHRA and CDR2 YSYEKL. This chain's CDR3 is CASSQDKSHQETQYF. The DNA of the CDR3 is TGCGCCAGCAGCCAAGATAAGTCACATCAAGAGACCCAGTACTTC.

Concerning this clonotype: A read error may account for a junction end that differs from germline. This chain links TRBV7-6 with TRBJ2-7, with D perhaps matching TRBD2 (6 bases). The CDR3 loop spans 14 amino acids. Germline V gene lookup returns CDR1 SGHVS and CDR2 FNYEAQ. CDR3 loop: CASSLARGSYERYF. The CDR3 nucleotides read TGTGCCAGCAGCTTAGCTCGGGGGTCCTACGAGCGGTACTTC.

This chain joins TRBV20-1 and TRBJ1-2; 8 positions agree with TRBD1. The CDR3 consists of 13 residues. V shed 3 bases and J 6 bases; nucleotides not matched to a gene: 6. CDR1 and CDR2 (germline): DFQATT, SNEGSKA (reference sequence). CDR3 coding DNA: TGCAGTGCTAGGGAACAGGGGGGCCATGGCTACACCTTC. Amino acid sequence: CSAREQGGHGYTF.

This clonotype was counted a few times. V and J are TRBV15 and TRBJ2-3, with 7 bases fitting TRBD1. V trimming: 1 base; J trimming: 5 bases; junction bases outside the gene matches: 3. Germline V CDR1 and CDR2: LNHNV, YYDKDF (reference sequence). The CDR3 is 14 residues long. CDR3 nucleotide sequence: TGTGCCACCAGCAGAGGGACAGGAGAAGATACGCAGTATTTT. Translation gives CATSRGTGEDTQYF.

This chain connects TRBV5-1 to TRBJ2-4; D remains ambiguous. Germline loops: CDR1 SGHRS, CDR2 YFSETQ. V lost 0 bases to trimming and J lost 0 bases, with 13 bases between them. CDR3 length: 17 amino acids. The CDR3 protein is CASSLVPREVAKNIQYF. The DNA of the CDR3 is TGCGCCAGCAGCTTGGTCCCAAGGGAAGTAGCCAAAAACATTCAGTACTTC.

V and J are TRBV24-1 and TRBJ2-3, with 7 bases that match TRBD1. Germline trimming cut 4 bases from V and 5 bases from J; bases unmatched to any gene: 5. In germline, CDR1 is KGHDR, CDR2 SFDVKD. This CDR3 spans 14 amino acids. The CDR3 bases are TGTGCCACCAGTGACCAGGGGGTGGAAGATACGCAGTATTTT. Protein product: CATSDQGVEDTQYF.

This chain links TRBV2 with TRBJ2-7; 8 positions agree with TRBD2. This CDR3 region has 13 residues. The V gene end was trimmed by 6 bases and the J gene end by 6 bases; junction bases not matched to a gene: 7. Germline V CDR1 and CDR2: SNHLY, FYNNEI. The CDR3: CASSVAGNAEQYF. The CDR3 region has the DNA TGTGCCAGCAGCGTAGCGGGAAACGCCGAGCAGTACTTC.

This clonotype has only a few counts. The rearrangement links TRBV20-1 to TRBJ2-1, with D unclear. CDR3 length equals 11 residues. Deletions cut 5 bases from V and 8 bases from J, with 10 bases between. Germline V gene data show CDR1 as DFQATT and CDR2 as SNEGSKA (reference sequence). The CDR3 sequence is CSAEKRDEQFF. The CDR3 DNA sequence: TGCAGTGCTGAAAAACGGGATGAGCAGTTCTTC.

The CDR3 coding sequence is TGTGCCAGCAGTGGGACAGGGCGTATCGAACACGAGCAGTACTTC. This translates into CASSGTGRIEHEQYF. This sequence joins TRBV28 and TRBJ2-7, with 9 positions matching TRBD1. CDR1 and CDR2 from the germline V gene are MDHEN and SYDVKM. This CDR3 comprises 15 residues. J lost 5 bases, V lost 5 bases, and 10 bases had no gene match.